A selection of T cell receptor beta chains follows, all from one sample in a study of T cells in localized non-small cell lung cancer. The repertoire was sequenced with immunoSEQ multiplex PCR; TCRdb's copy has only in-frame clones and lacks some. Among 30,000 to 35,000 clones, around 93% were seen once, and the ten largest hold 10% to 15%. The input for sequencing was peripheral blood mononuclear cells, taken before any cancer treatment. These receptors were obtained from a female donor over 55 with stage II lung adenocarcinoma. CDR3s include the opening cysteine and the closing phenylalanine or tryptophan. Each record gives: J gene, clone size, V gene, D gene, CDR3 DNA, CDR3 protein. A D gene is named only where the DNA matches it firmly. Where a row states a size, it is once, few, many or the class of an expanded clone; other rows omit it.

J gene: TRBJ2-7; clone size: NA; V gene: TRBV19; D gene: TRBD1; CDR3 DNA: TGTGCCAGTAGTTCAAAGGGACAGGGTGGATACGAGCAGTACTTC; CDR3 protein: CASSSKGQGGYEQYF
J gene: TRBJ1-4; clone size: NA; V gene: TRBV28; D gene: NA; CDR3 DNA: TGTGCCAGCAGTCTTACAGGGATAGGGCTGTTTTTT; CDR3 protein: CASSLTGIGLFF
J gene: TRBJ1-1; clone size: once; V gene: TRBV19; D gene: TRBD1; CDR3 DNA: TGTGCCAGTAGGCCCGAACTCGACAGGGCCCACTTTATAAGGACTGAAGCTTTCTTT; CDR3 protein: CASRPELDRAHFIRTEAFF
J gene: TRBJ2-7; clone size: NA; V gene: TRBV6-1; D gene: NA; CDR3 DNA: TGTGCCAGCGAACCCGACGGGCTCTACGAGCAGTACTTC; CDR3 protein: CASEPDGLYEQYF
J gene: TRBJ2-7; clone size: NA; V gene: TRBV29-1; D gene: TRBD2; CDR3 DNA: TGCAGCGTTGGACTTTACGGGACTAGCGGGGCGCCGGGGGAGCAGTACTTC; CDR3 protein: CSVGLYGTSGAPGEQYF
J gene: TRBJ2-3; clone size: NA; V gene: TRBV15; D gene: NA; CDR3 DNA: TGTGCCACCAGCAGAGTCGGACCCGGCGGCACAGATACGCAGTATTTT; CDR3 protein: CATSRVGPGGTDTQYF
J gene: TRBJ2-7; clone size: NA; V gene: TRBV15; D gene: NA; CDR3 DNA: TGTGCCACCAGCAGAGATTTAGAGGGCTACGAGCAGTACTTC; CDR3 protein: CATSRDLEGYEQYF
J gene: TRBJ2-7; clone size: NA; V gene: TRBV7-9; D gene: TRBD1; CDR3 DNA: TGTGCCAGCAGCTTACCTCGGACAGGAGGCTCCTACGAGCAGTACTTC; CDR3 protein: CASSLPRTGGSYEQYF
J gene: TRBJ2-4; clone size: NA; V gene: TRBV14; D gene: NA; CDR3 DNA: TGTGCCAGCAGCCCCTGTGCCCGGTTAGGGGGGGCGGCCAAAAACATTCAGTACTTC; CDR3 protein: CASSPCARLGGAAKNIQYF
J gene: TRBJ2-2; clone size: NA; V gene: TRBV14; D gene: NA; CDR3 DNA: TGTGCCAGCAGCCGCAAACTGGGCCGCACCGGGGAGCTGTTTTTT; CDR3 protein: CASSRKLGRTGELFF
J gene: TRBJ1-1; clone size: NA; V gene: TRBV2; D gene: TRBD1; CDR3 DNA: TGTGCCAGCAGCCCAAGGACAGGGAACACTGAAGCTTTCTTT; CDR3 protein: CASSPRTGNTEAFF
J gene: TRBJ2-6; clone size: NA; V gene: TRBV7-2; D gene: NA; CDR3 DNA: TGTGCCAGCAGCTTAGTTGGGACTGGGGCCAACGTCCTGACTTTC; CDR3 protein: CASSLVGTGANVLTF
J gene: TRBJ1-5; clone size: NA; V gene: TRBV2; D gene: NA; CDR3 DNA: TGTGCCAGCACCTCCTCGTCCTGGGAGCCCCAGCATTTT; CDR3 protein: CASTSSSWEPQHF
J gene: TRBJ2-4; clone size: once; V gene: TRBV19; D gene: TRBD1; CDR3 DNA: TGTGCCAGTAGCGTTCCGGGACAGGGAATCGGGAAAAACATTCAGTACTTC; CDR3 protein: CASSVPGQGIGKNIQYF
J gene: TRBJ2-2; clone size: NA; V gene: TRBV28; D gene: NA; CDR3 DNA: TGTGCCAGCAGACCCCCCGGGCCGTTGGCCACCGGGGAGCTGTTTTTT; CDR3 protein: CASRPPGPLATGELFF
J gene: TRBJ2-7; clone size: NA; V gene: TRBV7-3; D gene: TRBD2; CDR3 DNA: TGTGCCAGCAGCCTCAGCGGGGGGGCCTACGAGCAGTACTTC; CDR3 protein: CASSLSGGAYEQYF
J gene: TRBJ1-1; clone size: NA; V gene: TRBV5-1; D gene: NA; CDR3 DNA: TGCGCCAGCAGCTTGTTCGGGCAGGGCGAAAACGAAGCTTTCTTT; CDR3 protein: CASSLFGQGENEAFF
J gene: TRBJ2-3; clone size: NA; V gene: TRBV4-3; D gene: NA; CDR3 DNA: TGCGCCAGCAGCCAAGGTAATAACAGAGATACGCAGTATTTT; CDR3 protein: CASSQGNNRDTQYF
J gene: TRBJ2-7; clone size: once; V gene: TRBV28; D gene: TRBD2; CDR3 DNA: TGTGCCAGTAAGGGACTAGCGGGAGGGCCTCATTACGAGCAGTACTTC; CDR3 protein: CASKGLAGGPHYEQYF
J gene: TRBJ2-3; clone size: NA; V gene: TRBV5-1; D gene: TRBD2; CDR3 DNA: TGCGCCAGCAGCCGGGACTATTTCACAGATACGCAGTATTTT; CDR3 protein: CASSRDYFTDTQYF
J gene: TRBJ1-2; clone size: NA; V gene: TRBV6-5; D gene: TRBD1; CDR3 DNA: TGTGCCAGCAGTTCTACGACAGGGGCGAACTATGGCTACACCTTC; CDR3 protein: CASSSTTGANYGYTF
J gene: TRBJ1-5; clone size: NA; V gene: TRBV28; D gene: NA; CDR3 DNA: TGTGCCACTTCTGAGGTTCTTAGCAATCAGCCCCAGCATTTT; CDR3 protein: CATSEVLSNQPQHF
J gene: TRBJ1-2; clone size: NA; V gene: TRBV15; D gene: TRBD1; CDR3 DNA: TGTGCCACCAGCAGAGCCCTCAGGACAGGCCCCAAAGTCTACACCTTC; CDR3 protein: CATSRALRTGPKVYTF
J gene: TRBJ2-5; clone size: NA; V gene: TRBV29-1; D gene: TRBD1; CDR3 DNA: TGCAGCGTGTTCTCTATGAGACAGGGTGGGGAGACCCAGTACTTC; CDR3 protein: CSVFSMRQGGETQYF
J gene: TRBJ2-2; clone size: NA; V gene: TRBV7-6; D gene: NA; CDR3 DNA: TGTGCCAGCAGCCCGAACTCAGTGAACACCGGGGAGCTGTTTTTT; CDR3 protein: CASSPNSVNTGELFF
J gene: TRBJ2-1; clone size: NA; V gene: TRBV28; D gene: NA; CDR3 DNA: TGTGCCAGCAGTTTAAGTCGGAATAGTCGGCGGTTCTTC; CDR3 protein: CASSLSRNSRRFF